This TCR beta chain was sequenced during a study of T cell changes during pregnancy in multiple sclerosis. TCRdb keeps only in-frame clones here, not all; method: immunoSEQ multiplex PCR. In the table there are roughly 52,000 clones, roughly 92% of which are singletons. The ends were cut back, 1 base at V and 0 bases at J, with 13 bases in the middle. The CDR3 runs 17 residues. The germline V gene encodes CDR1 SGHAT and CDR2 FQNNGV. The rearrangement uses TRBV11-2 and TRBJ1-3, with D unclear. The sequence derives from a female donor with multiple sclerosis, enrolled in a pregnancy study. Sample: CD4+ T cells from peripheral blood mononuclear cells, taken in the third trimester of pregnancy. The CDR3 DNA follows: TGTGCCAGCAGCTTAGCGAGGAGGGCGAGCTCTGGAAACACCATATATTTT. Translation: CASSLARRASSGNTIYF. Full variable domain (outside the CDR3, taken from reference TRBV11-2 and TRBJ1-3): EAGVAQSPRYKIIEKRQSVAFWCNPISGHATLYWYQQILGQGPKLLIQFQNNGVVDDSQLPKDRFSAERLKGVDSTLKIQPAKLEDSAVYLCASSLARRASSGNTIYFGEGSWLTVV.